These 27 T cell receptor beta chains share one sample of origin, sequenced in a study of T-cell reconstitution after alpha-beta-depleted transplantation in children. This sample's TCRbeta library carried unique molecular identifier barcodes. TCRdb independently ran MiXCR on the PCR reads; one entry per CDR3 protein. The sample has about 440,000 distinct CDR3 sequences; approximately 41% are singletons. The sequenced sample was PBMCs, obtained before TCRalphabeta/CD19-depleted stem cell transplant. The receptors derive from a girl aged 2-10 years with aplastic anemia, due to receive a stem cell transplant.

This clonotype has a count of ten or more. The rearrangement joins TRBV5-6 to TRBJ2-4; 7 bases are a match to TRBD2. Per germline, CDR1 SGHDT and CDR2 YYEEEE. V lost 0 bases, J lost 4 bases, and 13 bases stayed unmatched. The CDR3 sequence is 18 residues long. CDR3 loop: CASSLATRQGLWKNIQYF. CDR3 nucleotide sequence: TGTGCCAGCAGCTTGGCCACAAGGCAGGGACTATGGAAAAACATTCAGTACTTC.

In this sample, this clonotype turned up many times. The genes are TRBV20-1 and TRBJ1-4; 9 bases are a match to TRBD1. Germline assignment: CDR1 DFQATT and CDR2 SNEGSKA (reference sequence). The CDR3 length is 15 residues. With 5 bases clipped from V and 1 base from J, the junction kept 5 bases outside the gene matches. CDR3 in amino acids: CSARRQGVTNEKLFF. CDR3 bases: TGCAGTGCTCGACGACAGGGGGTAACTAATGAAAAACTGTTTTTT.

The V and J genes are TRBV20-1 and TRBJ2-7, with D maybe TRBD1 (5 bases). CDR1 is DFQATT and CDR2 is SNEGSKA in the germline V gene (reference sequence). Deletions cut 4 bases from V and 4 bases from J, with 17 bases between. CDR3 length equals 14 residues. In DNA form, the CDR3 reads TGCAGTGCTACCCGGACAAGTGTGGGGTACGAGCAGTACTTC. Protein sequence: CSATRTSVGYEQYF.

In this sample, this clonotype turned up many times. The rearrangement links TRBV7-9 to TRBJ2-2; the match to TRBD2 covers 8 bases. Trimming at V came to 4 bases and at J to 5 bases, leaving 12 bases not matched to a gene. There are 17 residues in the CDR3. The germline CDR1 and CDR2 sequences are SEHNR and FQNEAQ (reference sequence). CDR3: CASSYRRGGRHTGELFF. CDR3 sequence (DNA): TGTGCCAGCAGCTACCGAAGAGGCGGGAGGCATACCGGGGAGCTGTTTTTT.

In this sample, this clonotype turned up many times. CDR3 bases: TGCGCCAGCAGCTTGGGGGGACAGGGCCCTTCCTACAATGAGCAGTTCTTC. Residues: CASSLGGQGPSYNEQFF. This chain connects TRBV5-1 to TRBJ2-1; 9 nucleotides agree with TRBD1. Germline V gene sequence: CDR1 SGHRS, CDR2 YFSETQ. This CDR3 contains 17 residues. J lost 1 base, V lost 0 bases, and 5 bases had no gene match.

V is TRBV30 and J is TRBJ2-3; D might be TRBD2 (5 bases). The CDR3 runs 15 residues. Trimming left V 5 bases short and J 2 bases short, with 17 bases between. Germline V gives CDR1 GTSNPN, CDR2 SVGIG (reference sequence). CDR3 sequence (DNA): TGTGCCTGGGCCCGTCGGGGTGTACTCACAGATACGCAGTATTTT. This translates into CAWARRGVLTDTQYF.

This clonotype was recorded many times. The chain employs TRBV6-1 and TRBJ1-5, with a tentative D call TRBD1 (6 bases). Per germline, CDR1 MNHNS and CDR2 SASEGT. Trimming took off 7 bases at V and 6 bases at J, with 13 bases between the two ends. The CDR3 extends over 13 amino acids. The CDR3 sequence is CASKGGVGQPQHF. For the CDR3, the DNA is TGTGCCAGCAAAGGGGGGGTAGGTCAGCCCCAGCATTTT.

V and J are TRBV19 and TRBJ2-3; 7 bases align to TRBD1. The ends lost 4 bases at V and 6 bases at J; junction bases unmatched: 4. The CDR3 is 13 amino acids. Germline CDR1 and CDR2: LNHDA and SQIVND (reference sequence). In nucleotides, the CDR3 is TGTGCCAGTAGTAGACAGGGAACCGATACGCAGTATTTT. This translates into CASSRQGTDTQYF.

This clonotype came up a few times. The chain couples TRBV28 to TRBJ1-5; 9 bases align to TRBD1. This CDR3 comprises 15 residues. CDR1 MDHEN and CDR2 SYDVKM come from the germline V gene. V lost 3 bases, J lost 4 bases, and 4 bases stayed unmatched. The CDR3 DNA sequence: TGTGCCAGCAGTTTCCCGACAGGGGGGAATCAGCCCCAGCATTTT. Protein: CASSFPTGGNQPQHF.

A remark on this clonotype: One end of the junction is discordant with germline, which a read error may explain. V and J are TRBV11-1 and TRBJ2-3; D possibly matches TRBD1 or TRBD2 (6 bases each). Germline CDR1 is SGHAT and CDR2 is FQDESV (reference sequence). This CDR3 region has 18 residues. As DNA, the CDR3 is TGTGCCAGCAACTTAGCCCTTGGGGGGCAGTGGCGCACAGATACGCAGTATTTT. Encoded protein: CASNLALGGQWRTDTQYF.

The CDR3 region is CATSGFPGTGELFF. The CDR3 nucleotides read TGTGCCACCAGCGGGTTTCCGGGAACCGGGGAGCTGTTTTTT. V and J are TRBV15 and TRBJ2-2; the D gene is possibly TRBD2 (5 bases). This CDR3 region has 14 residues. Per germline, CDR1 LNHNV and CDR2 YYDKDF (reference sequence). Trimming pared 5 bases from V and 5 bases from J, leaving 12 bases between.

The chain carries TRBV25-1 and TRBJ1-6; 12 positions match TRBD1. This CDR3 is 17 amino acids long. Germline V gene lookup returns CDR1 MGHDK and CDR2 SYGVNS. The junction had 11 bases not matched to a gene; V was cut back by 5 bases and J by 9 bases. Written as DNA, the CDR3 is TGTGCCAGCAGTCAACCCGGGACAGGGGGCATTGGTTCACCCCTCCACTTT. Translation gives CASSQPGTGGIGSPLHF.

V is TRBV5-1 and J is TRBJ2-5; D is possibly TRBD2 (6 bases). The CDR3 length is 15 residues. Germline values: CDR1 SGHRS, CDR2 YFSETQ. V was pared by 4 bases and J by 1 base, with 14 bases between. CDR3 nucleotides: TGCGCCAGCAGCCAGTCCTTGGGACTCCAAGAGACCCAGTACTTC. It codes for CASSQSLGLQETQYF.

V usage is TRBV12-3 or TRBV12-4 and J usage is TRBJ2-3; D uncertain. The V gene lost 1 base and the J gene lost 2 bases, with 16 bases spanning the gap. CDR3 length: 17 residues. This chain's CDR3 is CASSLEHSMKDTDTQYF. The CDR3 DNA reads TGTGCCAGCAGTTTAGAGCATTCCATGAAGGACACAGATACGCAGTATTTT.

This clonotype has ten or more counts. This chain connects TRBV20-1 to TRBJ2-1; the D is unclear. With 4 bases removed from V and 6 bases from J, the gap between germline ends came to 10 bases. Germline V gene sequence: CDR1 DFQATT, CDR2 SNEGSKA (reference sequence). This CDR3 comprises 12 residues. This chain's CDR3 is CSAIVSRNEQFF. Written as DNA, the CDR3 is TGCAGTGCTATTGTGTCCCGCAATGAGCAGTTCTTC.

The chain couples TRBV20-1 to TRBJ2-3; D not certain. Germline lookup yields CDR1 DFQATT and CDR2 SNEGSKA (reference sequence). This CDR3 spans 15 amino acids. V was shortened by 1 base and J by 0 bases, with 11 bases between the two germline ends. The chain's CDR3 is CSARVGSHSTDTQYF. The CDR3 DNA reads TGCAGTGCTAGAGTAGGCAGCCATAGCACAGATACGCAGTATTTT.

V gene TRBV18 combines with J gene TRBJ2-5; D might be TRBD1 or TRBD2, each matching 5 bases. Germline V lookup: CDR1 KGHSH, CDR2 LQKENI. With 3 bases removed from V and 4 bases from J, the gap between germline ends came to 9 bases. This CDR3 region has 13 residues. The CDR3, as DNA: TGTGCCAGCTCACCCGGGGCCGGAGAGACCCAGTACTTC. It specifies CASSPGAGETQYF. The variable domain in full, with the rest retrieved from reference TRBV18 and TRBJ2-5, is NAGVMQNPRHLVRRRGQEARLRCSPMKGHSHVYWYRQLPEEGLKFMVYLQKENIIDESGMPKERFSAEFPKEGPSILRIQQVVRGDSAAYFCASSPGAGETQYFGPGTRLLVL.

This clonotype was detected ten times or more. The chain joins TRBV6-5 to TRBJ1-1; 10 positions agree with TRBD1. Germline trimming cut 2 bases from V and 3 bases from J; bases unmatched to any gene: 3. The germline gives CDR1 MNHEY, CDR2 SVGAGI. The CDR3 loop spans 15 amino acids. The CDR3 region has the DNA TGTGCCAGCAGTTACCGGACAGGGGGGTACACTGAAGCTTTCTTT. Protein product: CASSYRTGGYTEAFF.

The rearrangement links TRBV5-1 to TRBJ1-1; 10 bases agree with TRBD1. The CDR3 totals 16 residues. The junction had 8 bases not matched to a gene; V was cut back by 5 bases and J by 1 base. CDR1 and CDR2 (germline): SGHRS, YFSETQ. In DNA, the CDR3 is TGCGCCAGCAGGGGCGGGACAGGGGCTGGGAACACTGAAGCTTTCTTT. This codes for CASRGGTGAGNTEAFF.

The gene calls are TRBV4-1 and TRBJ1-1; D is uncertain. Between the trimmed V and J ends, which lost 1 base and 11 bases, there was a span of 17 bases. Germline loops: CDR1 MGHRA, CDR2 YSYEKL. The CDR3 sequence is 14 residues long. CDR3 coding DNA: TGCGCCAGCAGCCAAGTTTACAGTCCTCACGGCGCTTTCTTT. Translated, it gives CASSQVYSPHGAFF.

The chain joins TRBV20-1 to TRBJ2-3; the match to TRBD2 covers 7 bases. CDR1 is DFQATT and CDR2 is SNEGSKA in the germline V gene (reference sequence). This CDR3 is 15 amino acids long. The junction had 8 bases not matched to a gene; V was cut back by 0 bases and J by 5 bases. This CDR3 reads CSARDGGERRDTQYF. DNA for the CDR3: TGCAGTGCTAGAGATGGGGGGGAAAGGAGAGATACGCAGTATTTT.

CDR3 residues: CSAITGDSYYNEQFF. The CDR3 DNA reads TGCAGTGCCATAACTGGGGACAGTTACTACAATGAGCAGTTCTTC. The V gene is TRBV20-1, the J gene TRBJ2-1, with 7 bases that match TRBD1. Germline assignment: CDR1 DFQATT and CDR2 SNEGSKA (reference sequence). The CDR3 runs 15 residues. With V trimmed by 6 bases and J by 3 bases, 11 bases remained unmatched.

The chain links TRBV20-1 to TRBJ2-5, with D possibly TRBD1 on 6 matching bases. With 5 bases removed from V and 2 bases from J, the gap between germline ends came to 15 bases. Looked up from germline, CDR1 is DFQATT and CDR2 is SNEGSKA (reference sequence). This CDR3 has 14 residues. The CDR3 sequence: CSAWLRDIQETQYF. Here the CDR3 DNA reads TGCAGTGCTTGGCTCCGGGACATACAAGAGACCCAGTACTTC.

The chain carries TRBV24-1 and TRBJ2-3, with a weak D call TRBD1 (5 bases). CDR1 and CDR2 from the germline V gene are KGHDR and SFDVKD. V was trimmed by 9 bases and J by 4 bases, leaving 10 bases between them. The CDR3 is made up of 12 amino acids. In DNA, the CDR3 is TGTGCCACCCAGGGCATGTCAGATACGCAGTATTTT. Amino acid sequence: CATQGMSDTQYF.

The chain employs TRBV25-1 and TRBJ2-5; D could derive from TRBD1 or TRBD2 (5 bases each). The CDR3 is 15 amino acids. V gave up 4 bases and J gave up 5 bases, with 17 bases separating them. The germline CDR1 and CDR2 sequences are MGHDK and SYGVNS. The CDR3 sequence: CASSVPRELGETQYF. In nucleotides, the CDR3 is TGTGCCAGCAGTGTGCCCAGGGAGTTGGGCGAGACCCAGTACTTC.

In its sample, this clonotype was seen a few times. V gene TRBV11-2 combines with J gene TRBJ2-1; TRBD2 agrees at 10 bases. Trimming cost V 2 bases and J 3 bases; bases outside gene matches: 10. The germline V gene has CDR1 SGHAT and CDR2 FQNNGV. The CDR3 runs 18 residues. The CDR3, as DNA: TGTGCCAGCAGCTTAAGACTAGCGGGCACCCTTATCTACAATGAGCAGTTCTTC. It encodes CASSLRLAGTLIYNEQFF.

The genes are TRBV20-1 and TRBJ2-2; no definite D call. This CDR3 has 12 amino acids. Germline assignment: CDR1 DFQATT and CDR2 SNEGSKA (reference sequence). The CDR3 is CLLGSYTGELFF. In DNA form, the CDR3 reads TGCTTACTGGGCAGCTACACCGGGGAGCTGTTTTTT.